The sequence of this T cell receptor (beta chain) was determined in a study of blood T cell repertoires in COVID-19. Study-wide context: Sites across the United States, Italy and Spain contributed samples from acute and convalescent COVID-19.

This clone appeared once. Profiled with immunoSEQ multiplex PCR; TCRdb holds only in-frame clones, not every one. The sample shows roughly 250,000 clones, roughly 86% of them seen only once. What the recovered Cohort 3 donors had was two negative PCRs, clearance, or symptom resolution. The sample consisted of PBMCs or T cells enriched from blood (not recorded which). The clonotype originates from a woman in her forties or fifties who had recovered from COVID-19.

The CDR3 region has the DNA TGTGCCAGCAGCTTAGCCAGCGGAAACTCAAAAGAGACCCAGTACTTC. Protein: CASSLASGNSKETQYF. This chain joins TRBV7-2 and TRBJ2-5, with D tentatively TRBD2 (5 bases). The V gene lost 0 bases and the J gene lost 3 bases, with 14 bases spanning the gap. The CDR3 sequence is 16 residues long. Germline-derived CDR1 and CDR2 are SGHTA and FQGNSA.